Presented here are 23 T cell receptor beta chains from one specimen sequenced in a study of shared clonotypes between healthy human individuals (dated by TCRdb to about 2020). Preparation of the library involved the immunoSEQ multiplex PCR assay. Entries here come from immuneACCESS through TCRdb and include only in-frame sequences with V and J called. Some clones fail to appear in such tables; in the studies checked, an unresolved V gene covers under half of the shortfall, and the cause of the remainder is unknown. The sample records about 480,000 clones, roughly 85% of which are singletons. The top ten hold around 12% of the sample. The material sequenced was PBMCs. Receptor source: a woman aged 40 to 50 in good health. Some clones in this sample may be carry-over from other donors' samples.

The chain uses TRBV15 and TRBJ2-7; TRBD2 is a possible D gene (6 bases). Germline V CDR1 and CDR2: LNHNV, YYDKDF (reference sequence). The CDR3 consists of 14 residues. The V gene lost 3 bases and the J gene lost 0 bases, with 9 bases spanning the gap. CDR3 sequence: CATSSERVSYEQYF. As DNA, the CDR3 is TGTGCCACCAGCAGCGAGCGGGTCTCCTACGAGCAGTACTTC.

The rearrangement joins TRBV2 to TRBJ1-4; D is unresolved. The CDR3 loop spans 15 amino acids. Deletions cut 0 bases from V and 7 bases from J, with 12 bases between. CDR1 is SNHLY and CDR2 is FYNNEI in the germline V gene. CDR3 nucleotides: TGTGCCAGCAGTGAAGCGCGAGGGAATGGTGAAAAACTGTTTTTT. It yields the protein CASSEARGNGEKLFF.

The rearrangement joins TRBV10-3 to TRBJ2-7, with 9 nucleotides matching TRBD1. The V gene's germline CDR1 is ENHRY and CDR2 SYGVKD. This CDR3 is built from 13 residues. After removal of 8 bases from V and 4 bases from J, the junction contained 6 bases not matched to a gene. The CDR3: CAIRTGTGYEQYF. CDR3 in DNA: TGTGCCATCCGGACCGGGACAGGGTACGAGCAGTACTTC.

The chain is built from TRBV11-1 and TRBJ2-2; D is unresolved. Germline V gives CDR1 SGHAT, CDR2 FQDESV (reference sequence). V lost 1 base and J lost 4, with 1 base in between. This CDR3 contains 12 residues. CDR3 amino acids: CASSLGTGELFF. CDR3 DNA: TGTGCCAGCAGCTTAGGCACCGGGGAGCTGTTTTTT. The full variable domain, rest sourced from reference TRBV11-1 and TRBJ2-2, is EAEVAQSPRYKITEKSQAVAFWCDPISGHATLYWYRQILGQGPELLVQFQDESVVDDSQLPKDRFSAERLKGVDSTLKIQPAELGDSAMYLCASSLGTGELFFGEGSRLTVL.

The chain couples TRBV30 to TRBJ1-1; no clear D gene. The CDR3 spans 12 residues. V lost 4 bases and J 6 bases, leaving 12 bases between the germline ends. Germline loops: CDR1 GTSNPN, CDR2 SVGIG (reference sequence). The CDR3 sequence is CAWTGRTPEAFF. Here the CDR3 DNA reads TGTGCCTGGACGGGGAGGACCCCTGAAGCTTTCTTT.

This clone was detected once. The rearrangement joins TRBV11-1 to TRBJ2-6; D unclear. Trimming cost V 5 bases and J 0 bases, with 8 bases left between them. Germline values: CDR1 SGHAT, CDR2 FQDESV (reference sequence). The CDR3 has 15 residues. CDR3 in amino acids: CASSPEHSGANVLTF. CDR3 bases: TGTGCCAGCAGCCCAGAGCACTCTGGGGCCAACGTCCTGACTTTC. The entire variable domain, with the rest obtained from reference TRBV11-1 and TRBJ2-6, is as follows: EAEVAQSPRYKITEKSQAVAFWCDPISGHATLYWYRQILGQGPELLVQFQDESVVDDSQLPKDRFSAERLKGVDSTLKIQPAELGDSAMYLCASSPEHSGANVLTFGAGSRLTVL.

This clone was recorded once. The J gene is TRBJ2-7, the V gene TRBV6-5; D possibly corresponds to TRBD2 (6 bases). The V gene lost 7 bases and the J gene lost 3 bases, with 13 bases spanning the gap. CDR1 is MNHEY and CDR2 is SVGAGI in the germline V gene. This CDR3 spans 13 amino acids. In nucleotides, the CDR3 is TGTGCCAGCACCCCCGGGAGTGGCTACGAGCAGTACTTC. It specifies CASTPGSGYEQYF.

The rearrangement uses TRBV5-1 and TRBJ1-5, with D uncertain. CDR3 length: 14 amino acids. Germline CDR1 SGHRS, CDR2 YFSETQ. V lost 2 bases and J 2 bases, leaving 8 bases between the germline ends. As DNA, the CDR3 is TGCGCCAGCAGCTTCGGACCGGGCAATCAGCCCCAGCATTTT. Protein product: CASSFGPGNQPQHF.

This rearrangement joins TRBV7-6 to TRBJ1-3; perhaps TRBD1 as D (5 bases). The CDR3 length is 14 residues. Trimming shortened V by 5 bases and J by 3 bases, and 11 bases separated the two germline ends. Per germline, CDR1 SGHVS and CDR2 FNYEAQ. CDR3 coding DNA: TGTGCCAGCAGCCCCGGGACGGATGGAAACACCATATATTTT. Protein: CASSPGTDGNTIYF.

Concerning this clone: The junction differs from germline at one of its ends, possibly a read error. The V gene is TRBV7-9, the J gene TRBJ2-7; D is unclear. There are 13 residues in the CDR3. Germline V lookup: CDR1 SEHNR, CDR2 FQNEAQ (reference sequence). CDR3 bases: TGTGCCAGCAGCTCCCAGACATCCTACGAGCAGCACTTC. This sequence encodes CASSSQTSYEQHF.

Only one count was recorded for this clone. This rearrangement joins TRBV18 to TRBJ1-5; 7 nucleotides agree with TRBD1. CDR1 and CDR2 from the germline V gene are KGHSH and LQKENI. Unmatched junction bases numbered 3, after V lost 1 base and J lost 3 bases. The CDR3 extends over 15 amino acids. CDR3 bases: TGTGCCAGCTCACCACAGGGGGCACTCAATCAGCCCCAGCATTTT. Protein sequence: CASSPQGALNQPQHF.

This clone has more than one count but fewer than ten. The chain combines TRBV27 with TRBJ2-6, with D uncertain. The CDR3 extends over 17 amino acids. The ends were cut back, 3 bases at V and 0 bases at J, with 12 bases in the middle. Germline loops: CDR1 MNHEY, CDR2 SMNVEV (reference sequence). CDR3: CASSLGQISSGANVLTF. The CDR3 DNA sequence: TGTGCCAGCAGTTTGGGCCAGATAAGCTCTGGGGCCAACGTCCTGACTTTC.

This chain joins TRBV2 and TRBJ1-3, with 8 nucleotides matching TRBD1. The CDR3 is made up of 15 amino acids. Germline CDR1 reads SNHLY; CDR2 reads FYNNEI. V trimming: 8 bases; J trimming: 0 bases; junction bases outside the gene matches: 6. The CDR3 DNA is TGTGCCAGCGACAAGGGACAGGTCTCTGGAAACACCATATATTTT. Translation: CASDKGQVSGNTIYF.

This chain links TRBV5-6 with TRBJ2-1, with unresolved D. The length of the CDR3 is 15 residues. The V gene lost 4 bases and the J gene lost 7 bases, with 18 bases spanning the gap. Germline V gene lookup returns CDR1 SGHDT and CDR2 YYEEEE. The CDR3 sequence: CASSLEAWRENEQFF. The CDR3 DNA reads TGTGCCAGCAGCCTAGAAGCGTGGCGAGAAAATGAGCAGTTCTTC.

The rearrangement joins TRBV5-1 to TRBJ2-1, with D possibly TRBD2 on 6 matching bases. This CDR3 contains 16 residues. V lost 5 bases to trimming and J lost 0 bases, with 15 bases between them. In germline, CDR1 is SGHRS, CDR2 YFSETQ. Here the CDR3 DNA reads TGCGCCAGCAGTTACACGGCGGGGAGCTCCTACAATGAGCAGTTCTTC. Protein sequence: CASSYTAGSSYNEQFF.

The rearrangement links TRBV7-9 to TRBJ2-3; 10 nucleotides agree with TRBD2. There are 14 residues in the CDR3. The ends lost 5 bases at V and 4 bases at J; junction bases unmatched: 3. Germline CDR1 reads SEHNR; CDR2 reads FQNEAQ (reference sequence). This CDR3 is CASSQREGPDTQYF. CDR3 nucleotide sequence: TGTGCCAGCAGCCAGCGGGAGGGCCCAGATACGCAGTATTTT. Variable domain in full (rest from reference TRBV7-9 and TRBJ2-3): DTGVSQNPRHKITKRGQNVTFRCDPISEHNRLYWYRQTLGQGPEFLTYFQNEAQLEKSRLLSDRFSAERPKGSFSTLEIQRTEQGDSAMYLCASSQREGPDTQYFGPGTRLTVL.

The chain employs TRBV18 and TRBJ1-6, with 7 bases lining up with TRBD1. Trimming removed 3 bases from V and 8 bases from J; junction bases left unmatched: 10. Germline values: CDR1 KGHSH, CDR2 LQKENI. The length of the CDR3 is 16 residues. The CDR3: CASSPQQWDSHSPLHF. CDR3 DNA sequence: TGTGCCAGCTCACCCCAACAGTGGGACAGTCATTCACCCCTCCACTTT.

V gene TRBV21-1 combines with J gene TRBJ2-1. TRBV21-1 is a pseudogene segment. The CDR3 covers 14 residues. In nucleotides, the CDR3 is TGTGCCAGCAGCACGCTCTCCTGGTGGAATGAGCAGTTCTTC. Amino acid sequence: CASSTLSWWNEQFF.

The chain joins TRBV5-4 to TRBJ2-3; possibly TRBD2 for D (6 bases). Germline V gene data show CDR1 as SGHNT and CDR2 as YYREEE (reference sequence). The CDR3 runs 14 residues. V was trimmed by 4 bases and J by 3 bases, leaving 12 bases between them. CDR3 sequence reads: CASSLTDYTDTQYF. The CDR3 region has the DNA TGTGCCAGCAGCCTAACGGACTATACAGATACGCAGTATTTT.

Here the CDR3 DNA reads TGTGCCATCAGTAAGGACAGGGGGACTGAAGCTTTCTTT. Its translation is CAISKDRGTEAFF. This sequence joins TRBV10-3 and TRBJ1-1; 10 bases align to TRBD1. CDR1 ENHRY and CDR2 SYGVKD come from the germline V gene. The CDR3 totals 13 residues. V lost 5 bases, J lost 5 bases, and 2 bases stayed unmatched.

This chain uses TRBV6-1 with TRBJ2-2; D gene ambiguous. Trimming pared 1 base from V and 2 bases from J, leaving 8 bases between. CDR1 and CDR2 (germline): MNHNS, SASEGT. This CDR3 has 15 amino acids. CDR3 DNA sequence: TGTGCCAGCAGTGAAGGGCCGCCCAACACCGGGGAGCTGTTTTTT. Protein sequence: CASSEGPPNTGELFF.

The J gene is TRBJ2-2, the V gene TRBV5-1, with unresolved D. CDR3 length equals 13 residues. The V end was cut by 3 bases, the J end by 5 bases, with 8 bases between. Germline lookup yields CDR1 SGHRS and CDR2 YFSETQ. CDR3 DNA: TGCGCCAGCAGCTCCCCGCGGACCGGGGAGCTGTTTTTT. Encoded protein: CASSSPRTGELFF.

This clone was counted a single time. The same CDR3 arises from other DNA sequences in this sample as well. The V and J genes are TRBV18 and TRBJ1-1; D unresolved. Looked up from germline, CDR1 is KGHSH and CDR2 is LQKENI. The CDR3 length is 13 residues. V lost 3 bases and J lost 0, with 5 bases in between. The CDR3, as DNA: TGTGCCAGCTCACCCACAGTGAACACTGAAGCTTTCTTT. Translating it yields CASSPTVNTEAFF. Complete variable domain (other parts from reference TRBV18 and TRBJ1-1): NAGVMQNPRHLVRRRGQEARLRCSPMKGHSHVYWYRQLPEEGLKFMVYLQKENIIDESGMPKERFSAEFPKEGPSILRIQQVVRGDSAAYFCASSPTVNTEAFFGQGTRLTVV.